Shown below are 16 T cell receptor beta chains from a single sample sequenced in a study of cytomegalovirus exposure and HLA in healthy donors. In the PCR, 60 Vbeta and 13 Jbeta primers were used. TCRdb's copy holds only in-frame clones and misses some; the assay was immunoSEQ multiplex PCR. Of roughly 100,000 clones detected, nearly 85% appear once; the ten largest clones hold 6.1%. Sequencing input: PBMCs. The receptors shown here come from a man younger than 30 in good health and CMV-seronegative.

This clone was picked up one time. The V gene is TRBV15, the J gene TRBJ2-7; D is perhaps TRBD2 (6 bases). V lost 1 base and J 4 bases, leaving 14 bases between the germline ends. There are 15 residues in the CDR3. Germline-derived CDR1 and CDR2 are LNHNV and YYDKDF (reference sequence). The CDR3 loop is CATSRGRLVGYEQYF. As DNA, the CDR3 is TGTGCCACCAGCAGAGGGCGACTAGTGGGATACGAGCAGTACTTC.

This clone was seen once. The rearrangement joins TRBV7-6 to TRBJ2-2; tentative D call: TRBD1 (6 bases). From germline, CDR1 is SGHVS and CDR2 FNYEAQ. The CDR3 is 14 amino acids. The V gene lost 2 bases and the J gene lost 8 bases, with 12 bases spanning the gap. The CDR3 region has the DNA TGTGCCAGCAGCTTATACCAGGGGCGTGGGGAGCTGTTTTTT. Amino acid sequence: CASSLYQGRGELFF.

CDR3 DNA sequence: TGTGCCAGTAGCCAGGGGTTAAATCAGCCCCAGCATTTT. Amino acids: CASSQGLNQPQHF. The genes are TRBV19 and TRBJ1-5; D might be TRBD1 (6 bases). The CDR3 sequence is 13 residues long. With 6 bases removed from V and 4 bases from J, the gap between germline ends came to 10 bases. The germline V gene encodes CDR1 LNHDA and CDR2 SQIVND (reference sequence).

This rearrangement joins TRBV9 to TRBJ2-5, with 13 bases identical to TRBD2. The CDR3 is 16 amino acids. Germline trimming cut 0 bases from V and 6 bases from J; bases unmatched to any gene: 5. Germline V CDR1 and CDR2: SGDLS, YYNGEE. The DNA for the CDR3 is TGTGCCAGCAGCGTAGCCGAGACTAGCGGGGGGAAGACCCAGTACTTC. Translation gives CASSVAETSGGKTQYF.

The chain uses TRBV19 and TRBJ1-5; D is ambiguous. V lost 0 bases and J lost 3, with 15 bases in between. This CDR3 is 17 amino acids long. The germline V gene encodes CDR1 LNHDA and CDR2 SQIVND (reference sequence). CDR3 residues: CASSIEAVRGTNQPQHF. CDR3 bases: TGTGCCAGTAGTATAGAGGCGGTGCGGGGTACCAATCAGCCCCAGCATTTT.

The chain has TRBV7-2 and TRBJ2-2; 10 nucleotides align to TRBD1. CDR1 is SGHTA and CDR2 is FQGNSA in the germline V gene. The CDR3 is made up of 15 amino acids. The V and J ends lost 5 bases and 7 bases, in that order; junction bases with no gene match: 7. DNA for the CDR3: TGTGCCAGCAGCATTAGACAGGGGGCCGGCGGGGAGCTGTTTTTT. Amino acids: CASSIRQGAGGELFF.

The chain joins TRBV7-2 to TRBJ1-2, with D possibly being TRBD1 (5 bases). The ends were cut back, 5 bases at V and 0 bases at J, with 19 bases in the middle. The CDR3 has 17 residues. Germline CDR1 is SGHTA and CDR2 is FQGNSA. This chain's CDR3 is CASSQDGTGAPNYGYTF. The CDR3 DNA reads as TGTGCCAGCAGCCAAGATGGGACGGGAGCTCCTAACTATGGCTACACCTTC.

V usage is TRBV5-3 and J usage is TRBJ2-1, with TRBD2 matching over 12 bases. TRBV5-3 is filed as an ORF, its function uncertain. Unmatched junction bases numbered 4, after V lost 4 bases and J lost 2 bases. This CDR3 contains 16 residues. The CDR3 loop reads CARSTRTSGAYNEQFF. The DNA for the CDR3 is TGTGCCAGAAGCACCCGGACTAGCGGGGCCTACAATGAGCAGTTCTTC.

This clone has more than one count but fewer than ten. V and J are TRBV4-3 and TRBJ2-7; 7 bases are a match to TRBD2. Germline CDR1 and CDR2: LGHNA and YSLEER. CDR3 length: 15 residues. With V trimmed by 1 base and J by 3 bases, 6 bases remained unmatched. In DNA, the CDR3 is TGCGCCAGCAGCCAAGCGGGGGGAGGGCTCTACGAGCAGTACTTC. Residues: CASSQAGGGLYEQYF.

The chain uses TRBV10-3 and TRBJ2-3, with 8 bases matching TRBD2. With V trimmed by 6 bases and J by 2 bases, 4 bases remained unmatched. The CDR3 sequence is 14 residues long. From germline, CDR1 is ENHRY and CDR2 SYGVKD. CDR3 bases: TGTGCCATCAGAATAGCGGGGCTCACAGATACGCAGTATTTT. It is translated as CAIRIAGLTDTQYF.

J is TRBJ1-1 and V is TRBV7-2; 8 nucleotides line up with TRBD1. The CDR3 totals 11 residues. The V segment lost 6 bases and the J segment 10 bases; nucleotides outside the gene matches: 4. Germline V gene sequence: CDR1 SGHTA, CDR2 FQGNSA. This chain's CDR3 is CASSFTGGAFF. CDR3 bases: TGTGCCAGCAGTTTTACAGGGGGAGCTTTCTTT.

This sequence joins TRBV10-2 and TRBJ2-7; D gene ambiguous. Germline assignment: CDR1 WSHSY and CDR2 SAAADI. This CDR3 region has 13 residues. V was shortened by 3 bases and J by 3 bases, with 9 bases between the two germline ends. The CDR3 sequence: CASSDDGDYEQYF. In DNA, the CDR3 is TGCGCCAGCAGTGACGACGGAGACTACGAGCAGTACTTC.

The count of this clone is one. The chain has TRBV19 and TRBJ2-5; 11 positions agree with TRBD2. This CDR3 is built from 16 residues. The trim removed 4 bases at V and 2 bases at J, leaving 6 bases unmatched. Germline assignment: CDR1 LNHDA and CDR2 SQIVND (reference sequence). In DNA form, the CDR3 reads TGTGCCAGTAGTACCCTGACTAGCGGGACACAAGAGACCCAGTACTTC. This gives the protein CASSTLTSGTQETQYF.

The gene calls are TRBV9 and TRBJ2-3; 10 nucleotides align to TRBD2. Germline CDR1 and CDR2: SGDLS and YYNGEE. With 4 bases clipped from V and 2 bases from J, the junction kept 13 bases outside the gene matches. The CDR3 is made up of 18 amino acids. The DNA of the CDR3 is TGTGCCAGCAGCTCTGGGACTAGCGCTGATTCAAACACAGATACGCAGTATTTT. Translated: CASSSGTSADSNTDTQYF.

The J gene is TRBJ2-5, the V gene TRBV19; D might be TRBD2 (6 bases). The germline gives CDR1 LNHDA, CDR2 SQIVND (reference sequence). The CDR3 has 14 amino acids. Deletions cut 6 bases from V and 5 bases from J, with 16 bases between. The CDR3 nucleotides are TGTGCCAGTAGCACCCCCCGGGACTTTGAGACCCAGTACTTC. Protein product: CASSTPRDFETQYF.

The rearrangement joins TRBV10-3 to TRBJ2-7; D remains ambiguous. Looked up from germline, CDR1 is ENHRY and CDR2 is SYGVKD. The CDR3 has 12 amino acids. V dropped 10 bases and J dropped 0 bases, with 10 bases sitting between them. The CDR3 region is CASRPSSYEQYF. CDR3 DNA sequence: TGTGCCAGCAGGCCCAGCTCCTACGAGCAGTACTTC.